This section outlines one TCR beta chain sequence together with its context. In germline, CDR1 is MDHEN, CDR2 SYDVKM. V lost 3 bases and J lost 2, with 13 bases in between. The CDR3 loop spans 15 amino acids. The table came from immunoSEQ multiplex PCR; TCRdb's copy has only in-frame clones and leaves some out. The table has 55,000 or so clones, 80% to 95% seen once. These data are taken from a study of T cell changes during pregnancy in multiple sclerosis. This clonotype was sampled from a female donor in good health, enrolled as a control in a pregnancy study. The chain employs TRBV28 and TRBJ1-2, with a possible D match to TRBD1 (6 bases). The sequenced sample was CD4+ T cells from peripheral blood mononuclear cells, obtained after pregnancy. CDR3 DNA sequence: TGTGCCAGCAGTTTTCGGGGGGCGGTAAACTATGGCTACACCTTC. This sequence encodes CASSFRGAVNYGYTF.